The clone carrying this T cell receptor (beta chain) has just a few counts. This sample was included in a study of T cell repertoires in aging, cancer and after chemotherapy. The CDR3 is 13 residues long. Germline values: CDR1 MNHEY, CDR2 SMNVEV (reference sequence). Trimming cost V 2 bases and J 7 bases, with 10 bases left between them. The template was genomic DNA from peripheral blood, not RNA. A mixed TRB-A/B primer pool amplified rearranged TRB by multiplex touch-down PCR. MiXCR, applied by TCRdb to the multiplex PCR reads, yields one record per CDR3 protein. The profile shows approximately 10,000 distinct CDR3 sequences, 25% to 30% of them singletons.

The chain carries TRBV27 and TRBJ2-3; D might be TRBD1 (5 bases). What was sequenced was blood. The origin of this receptor is a human donor in good health. The CDR3 region is CASSLGQDNTQYF. The CDR3 DNA sequence: TGTGCCAGCAGTTTAGGGCAGGACAATACGCAGTATTTT.